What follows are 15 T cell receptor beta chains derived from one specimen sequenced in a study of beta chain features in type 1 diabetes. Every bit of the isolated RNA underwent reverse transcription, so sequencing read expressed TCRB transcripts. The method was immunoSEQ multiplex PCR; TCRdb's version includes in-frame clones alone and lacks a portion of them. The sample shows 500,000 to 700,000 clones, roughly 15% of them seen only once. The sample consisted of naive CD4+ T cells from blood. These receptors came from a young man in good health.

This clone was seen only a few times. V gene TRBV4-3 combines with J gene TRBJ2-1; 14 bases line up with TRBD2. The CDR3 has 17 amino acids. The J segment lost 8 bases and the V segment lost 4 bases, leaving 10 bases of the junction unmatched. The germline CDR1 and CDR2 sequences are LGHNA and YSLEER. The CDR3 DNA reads TGCGCCAGCAGCCGGCCTCGACTAGCGGGGGGGATTCATGAGCAGTTCTTC. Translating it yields CASSRPRLAGGIHEQFF.

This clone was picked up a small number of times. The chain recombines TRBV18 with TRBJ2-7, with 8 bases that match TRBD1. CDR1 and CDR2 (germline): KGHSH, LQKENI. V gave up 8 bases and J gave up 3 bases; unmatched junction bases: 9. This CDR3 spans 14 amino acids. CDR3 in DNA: TGTGCCAGCGCAGGGGACAGGCGCAACTACGAGCAGTACTTC. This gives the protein CASAGDRRNYEQYF.

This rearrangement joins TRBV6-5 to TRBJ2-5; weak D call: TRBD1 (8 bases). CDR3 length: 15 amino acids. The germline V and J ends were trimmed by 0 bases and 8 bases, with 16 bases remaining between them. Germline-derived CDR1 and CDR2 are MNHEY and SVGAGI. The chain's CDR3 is CASSYSTDRGLTQYF. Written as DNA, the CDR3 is TGTGCCAGCAGTTACTCCACTGACAGGGGACTAACCCAGTACTTC.

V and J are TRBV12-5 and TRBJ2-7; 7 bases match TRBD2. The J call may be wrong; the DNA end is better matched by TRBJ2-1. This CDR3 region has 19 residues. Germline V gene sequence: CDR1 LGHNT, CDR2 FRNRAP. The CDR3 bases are TGTGCTAGTGGTTTGGTGCTAACTAGCGCTGCGAGCTCCTACAATGAGCAGTTCTTC. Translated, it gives CASGLVLTSAASSYNEQFF.

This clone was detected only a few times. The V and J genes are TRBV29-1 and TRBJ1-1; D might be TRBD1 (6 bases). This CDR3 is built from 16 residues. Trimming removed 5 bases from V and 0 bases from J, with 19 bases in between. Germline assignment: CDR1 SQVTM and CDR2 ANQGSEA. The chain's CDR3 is CSVLPRGHNMNTEAFF. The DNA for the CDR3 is TGCAGCGTTTTACCCAGGGGACACAACATGAACACTGAAGCTTTCTTT.

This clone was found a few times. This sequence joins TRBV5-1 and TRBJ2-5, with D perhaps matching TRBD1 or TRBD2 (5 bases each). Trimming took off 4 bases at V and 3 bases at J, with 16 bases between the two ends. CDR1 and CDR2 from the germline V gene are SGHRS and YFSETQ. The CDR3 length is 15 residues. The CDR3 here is CASSVTGTEKETQYF. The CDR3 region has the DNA TGCGCCAGCAGCGTAACCGGGACGGAAAAAGAGACCCAGTACTTC.

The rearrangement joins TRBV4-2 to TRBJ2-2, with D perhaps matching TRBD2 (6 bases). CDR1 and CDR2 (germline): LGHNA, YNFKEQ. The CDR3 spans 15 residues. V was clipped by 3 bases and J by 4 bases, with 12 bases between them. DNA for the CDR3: TGTGCCAGCAGCCAGGGAGCGGGTGGCACCGGGGAGCTGTTTTTT. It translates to CASSQGAGGTGELFF.

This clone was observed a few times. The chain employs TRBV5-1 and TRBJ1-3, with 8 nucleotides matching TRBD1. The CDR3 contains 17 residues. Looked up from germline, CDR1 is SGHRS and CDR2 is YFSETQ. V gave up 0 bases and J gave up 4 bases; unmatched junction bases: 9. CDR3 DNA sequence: TGCGCCAGCAGCTTGGCGCAGGGGGCCCAGAGCGGAAACACCATATATTTT. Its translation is CASSLAQGAQSGNTIYF.

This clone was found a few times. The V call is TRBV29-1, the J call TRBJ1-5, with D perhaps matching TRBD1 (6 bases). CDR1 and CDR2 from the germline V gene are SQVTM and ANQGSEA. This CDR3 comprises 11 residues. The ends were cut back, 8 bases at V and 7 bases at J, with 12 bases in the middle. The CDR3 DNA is TGCAGCCCATCAGGGGCCCAGCCCCAGCATTTT. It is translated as CSPSGAQPQHF. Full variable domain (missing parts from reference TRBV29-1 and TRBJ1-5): SAVISQKPSRDICQRGTSLTIQCQVDSQVTMMFWYRQQPGQSLTLIATANQGSEATYESGFVIDKFPISRPNLTFSTLTVSNMSPEDSSIYLCSPSGAQPQHFGDGTRLSIL.

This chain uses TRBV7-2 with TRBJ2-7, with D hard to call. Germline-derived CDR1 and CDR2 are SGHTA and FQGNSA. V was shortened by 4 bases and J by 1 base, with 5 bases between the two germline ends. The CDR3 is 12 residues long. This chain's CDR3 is CASSSLSYEQYF. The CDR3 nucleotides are TGTGCCAGCAGCTCCCTTTCCTACGAGCAGTACTTC.

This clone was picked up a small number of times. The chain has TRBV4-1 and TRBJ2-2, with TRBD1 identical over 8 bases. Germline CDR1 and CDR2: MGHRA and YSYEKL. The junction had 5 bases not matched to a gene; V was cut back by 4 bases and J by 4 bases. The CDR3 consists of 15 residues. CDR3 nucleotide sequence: TGCGCCAGCAGCCCACCCGGGACAGGCACCGGGGAGCTGTTTTTT. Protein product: CASSPPGTGTGELFF.

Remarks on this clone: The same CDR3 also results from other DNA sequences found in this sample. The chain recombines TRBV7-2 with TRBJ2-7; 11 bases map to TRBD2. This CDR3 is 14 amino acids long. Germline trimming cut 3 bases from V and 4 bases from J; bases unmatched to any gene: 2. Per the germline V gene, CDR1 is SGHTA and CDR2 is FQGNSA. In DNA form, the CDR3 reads TGTGCCAGCAGCTTCACTAGCGGGAGTTACGAGCAGTACTTC. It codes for CASSFTSGSYEQYF.

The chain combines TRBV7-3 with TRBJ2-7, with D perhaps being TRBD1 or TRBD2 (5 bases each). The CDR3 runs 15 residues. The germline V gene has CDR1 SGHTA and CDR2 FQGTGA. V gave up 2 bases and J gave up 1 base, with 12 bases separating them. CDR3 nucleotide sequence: TGTGCCAGCAGCTTAGGGGACGGGCCATCCTACGAGCAGTACTTC. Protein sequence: CASSLGDGPSYEQYF.

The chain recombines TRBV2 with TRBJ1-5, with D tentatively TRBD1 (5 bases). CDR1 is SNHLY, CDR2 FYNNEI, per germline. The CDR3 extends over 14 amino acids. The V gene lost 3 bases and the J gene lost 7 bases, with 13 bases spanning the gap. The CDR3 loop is CASSEVLWGQPQHF. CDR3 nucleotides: TGTGCCAGCAGTGAGGTGTTGTGGGGCCAGCCCCAGCATTTT. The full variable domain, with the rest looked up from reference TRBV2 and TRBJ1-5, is EPEVTQTPSHQVTQMGQEVILRCVPISNHLYFYWYRQILGQKVEFLVSFYNNEISEKSEIFDDQFSVERPDGSNFTLKIRSTKLEDSAMYFCASSEVLWGQPQHFGDGTRLSIL.

For the CDR3, the DNA is TGCGCCAGCAGCGCCGCTGGCGGGAAAGCCTACAATGAGCAGTTCTTC. It codes for CASSAAGGKAYNEQFF. The rearrangement uses TRBV4-1 and TRBJ2-1; the D gene is possibly TRBD2 (6 bases). Germline V gives CDR1 MGHRA, CDR2 YSYEKL. V was clipped by 5 bases and J by 2 bases, with 16 bases between them. There are 16 residues in the CDR3.